This T cell receptor (beta chain) was sequenced in a study of shared clonotypes between healthy human individuals. Study context: The study used three CD4 naive, three CD4 memory, two CD8 naive and one CD8 memory plate per donor.

Data came from immunoSEQ multiplex PCR; TCRdb stores just in-frame clones and leaves some out. The table includes some 1.5 million clones, roughly 95% detected once. The CDR3 runs 12 residues. V lost 6 bases and J 5 bases, leaving 10 bases between the germline ends. Germline V gene sequence: CDR1 LNHDA, CDR2 SQIVND (reference sequence). General observations from the study: Clonotype sharing among donors likely depends on sequencing depth.

To note about this clone: Its target is unknown.

Sample: naive CD4+ T cells sorted from blood. Subset described: CD45RA+ positively selected. This chain joins TRBV19 and TRBJ2-5; D perhaps matches TRBD1 (6 bases). This sequence originates from a man under 40 in good health. Here the CDR3 reads CASSSGVETQYF. The CDR3 DNA is TGTGCCAGTAGCTCAGGGGTGGAGACCCAGTACTTC.